This T cell receptor beta chain emerged from a study of blood T cell repertoires in COVID-19. Study details: PBMCs, B-cell-depleted T cells, or T cells provided the cDNA or gDNA that made up the material.

V lost 3 bases to trimming and J lost 3 bases, with 15 bases between them. The CDR3 covers 16 residues. CDR1 and CDR2 (germline): KGHSH, LQKENI. In the authors' workflow: How many nucleated cells were present was estimated from reference gene primer amplification. Only in-frame clones appear in the TCRdb table, and some are missing; sequencing was by immunoSEQ multiplex PCR. V and J calls and clone size are as listed in that table; D and trimming were resolved from the DNA. The data show over 50,000 clones, about 88% seen once. The TCR was taken from a human donor in a cohort sampled during active COVID-19. Sequenced: peripheral blood. The V call is TRBV18, the J call TRBJ2-1; perhaps TRBD2 as D (6 bases). CDR3 sequence reads: CASSPIGGAGYNEQFF. Written as DNA, the CDR3 is TGTGCCAGCTCACCCATCGGAGGGGCCGGCTACAATGAGCAGTTCTTC.